The clone carrying this T cell receptor beta chain was recorded at least ten times. This entry is derived from a study of T cell repertoires in cytomegalovirus infection. Each CDR3 protein is one row after TCRdb ran MiXCR on the reads. The sample consists of about 320,000 distinct CDR3 sequences, 9.5% of them appearing once. This CDR3 contains 14 residues. Germline assignment: CDR1 SGHTA and CDR2 FQGNSA. Trimming stripped 0 bases from V and 2 bases from J, with 7 bases between. This chain connects TRBV7-2 to TRBJ2-5; D not certain. Specimen: PBMCs. The sequence was collected from a human donor in good health (CMV status not recorded). Some clones in this sample may be carry-over from other donors' samples. The chain's CDR3 is CASSLAVWQETQYF. For the CDR3, the DNA is TGTGCCAGCAGCTTAGCGGTCTGGCAAGAGACCCAGTACTTC.